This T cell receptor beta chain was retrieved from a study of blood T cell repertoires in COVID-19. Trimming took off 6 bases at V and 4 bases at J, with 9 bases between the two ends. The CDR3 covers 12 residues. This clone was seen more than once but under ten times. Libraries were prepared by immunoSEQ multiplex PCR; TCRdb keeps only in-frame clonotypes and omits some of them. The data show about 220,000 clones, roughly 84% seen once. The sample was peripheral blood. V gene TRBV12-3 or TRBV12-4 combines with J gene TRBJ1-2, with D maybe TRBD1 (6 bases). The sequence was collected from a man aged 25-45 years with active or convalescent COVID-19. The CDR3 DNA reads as TGTGCCAGCAGCCTGGACAGCTATGGCTACACCTTC. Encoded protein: CASSLDSYGYTF.